This TCR beta chain was found in a study of CD8 T cells in Susac syndrome. Study at large: Patients with Susac syndrome, at blood draw, were therapy-naive, on corticosteroids, or on intravenous immunoglobulin alone.

The length of the CDR3 is 16 residues. Germline CDR1 reads DFQATT; CDR2 reads SNEGSKA (reference sequence). Deletions cut 2 bases from V and 1 base from J, with 17 bases between. After extraction with the RNeasy kit, about 0.45 to 1 ug of the RNA was reverse transcribed using random hexamers. Multiplex PCR with immunoSEQ amplified the TCR beta CDR3 across 54 Vbeta and 13 Jbeta. TCRdb recomputed calls from the immunoSEQ multiplex PCR reads with MiXCR, one row per CDR3 protein. The sample comprises about 210,000 distinct CDR3 sequences, about 95% of which are singletons, and about 0.14% rests with the top ten. CD8+ and CD4+ T cells from blood underwent TCR beta sequencing. Negative magnetic isolation gave CD8+ and CD4+ cells; FACS enriched CD8+ TEMRA.

This chain uses TRBV20-1 with TRBJ1-2; the D gene is possibly TRBD1 (5 bases). The sequencing input was CD4+ T cells from PBMCs. This TCR derives from a human donor with Susac syndrome. The DNA for the CDR3 is TGCAGTGCTAGACCCCCTCGGGGGTCGCTTAACTATGGCTACACCTTC. Protein sequence: CSARPPRGSLNYGYTF.